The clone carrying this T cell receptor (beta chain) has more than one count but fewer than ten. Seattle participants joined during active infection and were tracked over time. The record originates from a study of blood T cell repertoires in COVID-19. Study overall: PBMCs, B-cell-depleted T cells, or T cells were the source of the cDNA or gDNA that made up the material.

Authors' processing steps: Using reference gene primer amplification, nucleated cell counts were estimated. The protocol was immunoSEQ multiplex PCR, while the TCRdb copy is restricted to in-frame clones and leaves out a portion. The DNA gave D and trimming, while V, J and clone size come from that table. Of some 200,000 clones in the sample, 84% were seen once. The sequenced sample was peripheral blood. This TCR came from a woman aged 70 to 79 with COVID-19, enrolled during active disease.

CDR3 nucleotide sequence: TGTGCCAGCAGTGTTGCGGCAGAGGGCTCACCCCTCCACTTT. Its translation is CASSVAAEGSPLHF. The chain couples TRBV2 to TRBJ1-6; no clear D. Germline loops: CDR1 SNHLY, CDR2 FYNNEI. The CDR3 extends over 14 amino acids. V lost 4 bases and J lost 10, with 14 bases in between.